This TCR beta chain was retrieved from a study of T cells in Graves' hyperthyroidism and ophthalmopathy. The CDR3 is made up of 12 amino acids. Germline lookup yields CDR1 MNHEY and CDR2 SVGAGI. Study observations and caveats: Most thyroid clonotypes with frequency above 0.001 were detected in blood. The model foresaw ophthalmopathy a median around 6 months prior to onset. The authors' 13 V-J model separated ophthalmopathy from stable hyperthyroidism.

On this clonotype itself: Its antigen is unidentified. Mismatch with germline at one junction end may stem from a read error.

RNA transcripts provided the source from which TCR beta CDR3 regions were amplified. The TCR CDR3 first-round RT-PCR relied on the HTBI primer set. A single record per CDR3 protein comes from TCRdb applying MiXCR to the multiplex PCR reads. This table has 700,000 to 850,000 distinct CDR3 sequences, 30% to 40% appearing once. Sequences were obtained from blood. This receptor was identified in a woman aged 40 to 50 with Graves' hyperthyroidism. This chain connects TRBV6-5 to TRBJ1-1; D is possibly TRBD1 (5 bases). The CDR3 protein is CAISAPGTEAFF. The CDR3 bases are TGTGCCATCAGTGCCCCCGGGACGGAAGCTTTCTTT.